The subject of this entry is one TCR beta chain. This entry belongs to a study of CD8+ T cells in alopecia areata. Study-level information: Treated patients received oral tofacitinib, 5 to 10 mg twice daily.

Collected material from alopecia areata patients comprised lesional scalp punch biopsies and peripheral blood. RNA extraction and reverse transcription yielded cDNA as sequencing template. Using immunoSEQ multiplex PCR, the repertoire was profiled, and TCRdb retains in-frame clones only, with some absent. The table has about 150,000 clones, more than 45% seen once. Sequenced: CD4+ T cells sorted from blood. The TCR comes from a human donor with alopecia areata.

This chain's CDR3 is CASSVGSGSPGELFF. CDR3 DNA sequence: TGTGCCAGCAGCGTAGGCAGCGGATCTCCCGGGGAGCTGTTTTTT. V gene TRBV9 combines with J gene TRBJ2-2; possible D gene TRBD2, 5 bases. This CDR3 contains 15 residues. V dropped 0 bases and J dropped 6 bases, with 12 bases sitting between them. CDR1 and CDR2 (germline): SGDLS, YYNGEE. The full variable domain, in which reference TRBV9 and TRBJ2-2 provide the parts outside the CDR3, is DSGVTQTPKHLITATGQRVTLRCSPRSGDLSVYWYQQSLDQGLQFLIQYYNGEERAKGNILERFSAQQFPDLHSELNLSSLELGDSALYFCASSVGSGSPGELFFGEGSRLTVL.